A selection of T cell receptor beta chains follows, all from one sample in a study of OX40 agonist ivuxolimab in advanced cancers. Profiling relied on immunoSEQ multiplex PCR, and the TCRdb table lists in-frame clones only, not all of them. The sample holds 75,000 to 90,000 clones, around nine tenths seen once. The starting material was CD4+ or CD8+ T cells sorted from blood, obtained in a trial of the OX40 agonist ivuxolimab. The receptors here all came from an adult with an advanced solid tumor such as melanoma, head and neck, liver or kidney cancer. The CDR3 runs from the conserved cysteine through the conserved F or W. D genes are given only for firm matches. Some rows have no size entry. The others give once, few or many, or a class for an expanded clone.

clone_size	d_call	v_call	j_call	cdr3_nt	cdr3_aa
.	.	TRBV10-1	TRBJ1-5	TGCGCCAGCAGTGGCGGGGGGCCAAATCAGCCCCAGCATTTT	CASSGGGPNQPQHF
.	TRBD2	TRBV5-1	TRBJ2-2	TGCGCCAGCAGCCGAGGGACTAGCGGGATCCTGGGCACCGGGGAGCTGTTTTTT	CASSRGTSGILGTGELFF
.	.	TRBV10-3	TRBJ1-3	TGTGCCTTAAGGGGGGTCTCTGGAAACACCATATATTTT	CALRGVSGNTIYF
.	TRBD1	TRBV12-5	TRBJ2-1	TGTGCTAGTGGCCCCACTTGGGACAGGGGCATCCCTGGGCAGTTCTTC	CASGPTWDRGIPGQFF
.	.	TRBV7-8	TRBJ1-1	TGTGCCAGCAGCAACCACGGGGGCTCGGTCGGCCACACTGAAGCTTTCTTT	CASSNHGGSVGHTEAFF
.	.	TRBV5-1	TRBJ2-2	TGCGCCAGCAGCCCCTCGAACACCGGGGAGCTGTTTTTT	CASSPSNTGELFF
.	.	TRBV4-2	TRBJ2-1	TGTGCCAGCAGCCAAGAAATAGTTGGTGAGCAGTTCTTC	CASSQEIVGEQFF
.	.	TRBV7-9	TRBJ1-2	TGTGCCAGCAGCTTAGGGTTCAACTATGGCTACGCCTTC	CASSLGFNYGYAF
.	.	TRBV5-1	TRBJ2-2	TGCGCCAGCAGCTTGGATGAGGGGGCCGGGGAGCTGTTTTTT	CASSLDEGAGELFF
.	.	TRBV2	TRBJ2-5	TGTGCCAGCACACGACAGGTCGGGGAGACCCAGTACTTC	CASTRQVGETQYF
once	.	TRBV10-2	TRBJ1-3	TGCGCCAGCAGTGGATCCAGGGTTTCAGGAAACACCATATATTTT	CASSGSRVSGNTIYF